This T cell receptor beta chain was sequenced in a study of shared clonotypes between healthy human individuals. Findings and caveats of the study: In contrast to clonotypes shared by all four donors, non-shared clonotypes had lower generation probabilities. Owing to a small donor count, the genetic and exposure-history diversity represented was limited.

In regard to this clone: Its antigen remains unknown.

Trimming shortened V by 1 base and J by 2 bases, and 6 bases separated the two germline ends. CDR3 length equals 13 residues. CDR1 and CDR2 (germline): SGHAT, FQNNGV. Assay used: immunoSEQ multiplex PCR; TCRdb lists only in-frame clones, some missing. This table has a few hundred thousand clones, 95% to 96% appearing once. The naive CD8 population came from CD45RO-negative cells selected for CCR7, without terminally differentiated effector memory CD45RA+ cells. Material for sequencing was naive CD8+ T cells sorted from blood. The V gene is TRBV11-2, the J gene TRBJ2-7; D is undetermined. This receptor was obtained from a young woman in good health. CDR3 region: CASSLASPYEQYF. DNA for the CDR3: TGTGCCAGCAGCTTAGCGTCGCCCTACGAGCAGTACTTC.